Below, 3 T cell receptor beta chains from the same sample are listed, as sequenced in a study of tumor-infiltrating lymphocytes in primary liver carcinoma. For each extraction, RNA and DNA were obtained together from about 19-30 mg of unsorted bulk tissue. With roughly 0.5 ug total RNA as template and a constant-region primer, TCR beta cDNA was made. Slightly modified ARM-PCR, run as three nested multiplex PCR rounds, produced the TCR beta libraries. Primers for the first two PCR rounds were TRBV1-TRBV30 forward primers and a C-beta reverse primer (about 9 cycles per round). One entry per CDR3 protein results from TCRdb running MiXCR on the multiplex PCR reads. The data contain more than 100,000 distinct CDR3 sequences, approximately 70% of them singletons. The material sequenced was liver tumor tissue from sampling region 1. Subset denoted: tumor region T1, superior pole. Receptors were obtained from a woman aged 55 to 70 with primary liver carcinoma and hepatitis B virus infection.

The J gene is TRBJ2-1, the V gene TRBV11-2; D may correspond to TRBD1 or TRBD2 (6 bases each). Between the trimmed V and J ends, which lost 9 bases and 4 bases, there was a span of 22 bases. CDR1 is SGHAT, CDR2 FQNNGV, per germline. This CDR3 spans 16 amino acids. The CDR3 here is CASSPGATSFYNEQFF. The CDR3 DNA sequence: TGTGCCAGTAGCCCGGGGGCCACTAGCTTTTACAATGAGCAGTTCTTC. Filled out from reference TRBV11-2 and TRBJ2-1, the complete variable domain reads EAGVAQSPRYKIIEKRQSVAFWCNPISGHATLYWYQQILGQGPKLLIQFQNNGVVDDSQLPKDRFSAERLKGVDSTLKIQPAKLEDSAVYLCASSPGATSFYNEQFFGPGTRLTVL.

This chain uses TRBV11-2 with TRBJ2-5; unclear D gene. The germline V gene encodes CDR1 SGHAT and CDR2 FQNNGV. V gave up 3 bases and J gave up 2 bases, with 10 bases separating them. This CDR3 is built from 14 residues. CDR3 coding DNA: TGTGCCAGCAGCTTGGCCGCAGAACAAGAGACCCAGTACTTC. Amino acids: CASSLAAEQETQYF.

With regard to this clonotype: One base away lies a much larger clone, so this may be a sequencing read error. V usage is TRBV29-1 and J usage is TRBJ1-1; D remains ambiguous. Per germline, CDR1 SQVTM and CDR2 ANQGSEA. This CDR3 has 14 residues. The V end lost 6 bases, the J end lost 0 bases, and 14 bases lay between the germline ends. The CDR3 is CSVLTHVMNTEAFF. The CDR3 DNA follows: TGCAGCGTATTGACCCACGTCATGAACACTGAAGCTTTCTTT.